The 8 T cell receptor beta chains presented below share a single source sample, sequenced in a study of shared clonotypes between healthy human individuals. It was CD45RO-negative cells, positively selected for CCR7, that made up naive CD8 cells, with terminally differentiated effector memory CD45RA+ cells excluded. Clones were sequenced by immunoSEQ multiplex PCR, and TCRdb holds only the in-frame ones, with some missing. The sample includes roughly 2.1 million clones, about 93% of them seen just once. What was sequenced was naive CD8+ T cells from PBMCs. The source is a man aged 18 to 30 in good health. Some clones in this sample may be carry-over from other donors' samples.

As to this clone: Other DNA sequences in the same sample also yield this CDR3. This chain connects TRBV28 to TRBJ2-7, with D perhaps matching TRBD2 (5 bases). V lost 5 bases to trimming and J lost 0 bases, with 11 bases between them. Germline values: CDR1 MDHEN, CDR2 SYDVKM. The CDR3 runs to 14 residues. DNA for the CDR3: TGTGCCAGCAGTCCCTCGGGGTACTCCTACGAGCAGTACTTC. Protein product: CASSPSGYSYEQYF.

DNA for the CDR3: TGTGCCAGCAGTTTATCTTGGGACATAGCCTACGAGCAGTACTTC. Translation gives CASSLSWDIAYEQYF. The V gene is TRBV27, the J gene TRBJ2-7, with a possible D match to TRBD1 (6 bases). The germline gives CDR1 MNHEY, CDR2 SMNVEV (reference sequence). CDR3 length: 15 amino acids. V lost 0 bases and J 2 bases, leaving 11 bases between the germline ends.

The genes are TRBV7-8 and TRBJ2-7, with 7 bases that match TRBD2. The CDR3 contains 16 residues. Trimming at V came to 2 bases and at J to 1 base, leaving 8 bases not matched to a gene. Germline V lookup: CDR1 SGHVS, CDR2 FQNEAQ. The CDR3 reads CASSLSTSGTSYEQYF. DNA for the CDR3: TGTGCCAGCAGCTTATCCACGAGCGGGACGTCCTACGAGCAGTACTTC.

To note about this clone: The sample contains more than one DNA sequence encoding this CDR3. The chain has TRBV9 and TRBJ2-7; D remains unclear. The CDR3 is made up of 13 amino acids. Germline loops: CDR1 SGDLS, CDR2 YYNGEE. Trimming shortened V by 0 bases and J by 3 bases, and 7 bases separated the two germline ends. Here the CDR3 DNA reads TGTGCCAGCAGCGTAGACCCAGACTACGAGCAGTACTTC. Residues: CASSVDPDYEQYF.

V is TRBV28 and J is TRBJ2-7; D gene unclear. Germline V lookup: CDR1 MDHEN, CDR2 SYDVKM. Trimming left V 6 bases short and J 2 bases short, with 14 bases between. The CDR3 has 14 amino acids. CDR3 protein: CASSVLSEAYEQYF. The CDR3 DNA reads TGTGCCAGCAGCGTGTTGAGCGAGGCCTACGAGCAGTACTTC.

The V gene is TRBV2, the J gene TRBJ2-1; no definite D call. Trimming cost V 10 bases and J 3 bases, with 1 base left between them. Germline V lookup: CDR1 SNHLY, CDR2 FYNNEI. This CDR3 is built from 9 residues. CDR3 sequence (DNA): TGTGCCATCTACAATGAGCAGTTCTTC. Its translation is CAIYNEQFF.

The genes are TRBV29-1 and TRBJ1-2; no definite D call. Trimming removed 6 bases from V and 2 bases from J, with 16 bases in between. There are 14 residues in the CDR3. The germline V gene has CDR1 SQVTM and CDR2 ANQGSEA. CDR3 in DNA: TGCAGCGTAGACACGGGCCTCGAAAACTATGGCTACACCTTC. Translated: CSVDTGLENYGYTF. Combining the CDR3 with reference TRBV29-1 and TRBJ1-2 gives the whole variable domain SAVISQKPSRDICQRGTSLTIQCQVDSQVTMMFWYRQQPGQSLTLIATANQGSEATYESGFVIDKFPISRPNLTFSTLTVSNMSPEDSSIYLCSVDTGLENYGYTFGSGTRLTVV.

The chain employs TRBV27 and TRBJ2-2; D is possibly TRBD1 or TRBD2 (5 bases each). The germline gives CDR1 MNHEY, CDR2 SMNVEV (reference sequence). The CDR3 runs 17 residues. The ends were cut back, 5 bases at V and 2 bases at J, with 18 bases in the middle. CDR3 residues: CASSPSPGTANTGELFF. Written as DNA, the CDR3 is TGTGCCAGCAGTCCTAGCCCAGGGACGGCTAACACCGGGGAGCTGTTTTTT.